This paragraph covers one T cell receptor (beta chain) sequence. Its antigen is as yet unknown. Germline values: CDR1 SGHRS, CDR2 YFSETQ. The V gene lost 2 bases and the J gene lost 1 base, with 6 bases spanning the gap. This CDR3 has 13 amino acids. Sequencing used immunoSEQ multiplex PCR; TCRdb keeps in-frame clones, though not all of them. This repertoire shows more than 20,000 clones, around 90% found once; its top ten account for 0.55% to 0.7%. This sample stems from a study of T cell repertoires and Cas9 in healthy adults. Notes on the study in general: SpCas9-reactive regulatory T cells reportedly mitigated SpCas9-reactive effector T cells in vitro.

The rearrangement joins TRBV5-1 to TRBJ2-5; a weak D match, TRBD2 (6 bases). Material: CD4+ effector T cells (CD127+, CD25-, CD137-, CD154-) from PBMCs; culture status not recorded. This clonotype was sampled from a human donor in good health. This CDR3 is CASSFGSQETQYF. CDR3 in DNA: TGCGCCAGCAGCTTCGGGAGCCAAGAGACCCAGTACTTC.